This T cell receptor beta chain was observed in a study of T-cell memory formation after mild COVID-19. TCRdb passed the 5' RACE reads through MiXCR, listing each CDR3 protein once. The data hold about 560,000 distinct CDR3 sequences, with around 15% observed a single time. CDR3 size: 15 residues. The V and J ends lost 1 base and 7 bases respectively, with 14 bases between them. The germline CDR1 and CDR2 sequences are SEHNR and FQNEAQ (reference sequence). The chain joins TRBV7-9 to TRBJ2-1; the D gene is possibly TRBD1 (6 bases). The sequenced material came from PBMCs or a T cell subset sorted from them (not recorded which). The clonotype was recovered from an adult woman who had mild COVID-19 (a few samples of this study predate the infection). Cell type and time point are not known. CDR3 sequence: CASSLVRGAANEQFF. The CDR3, as DNA: TGTGCCAGCAGCTTAGTCAGGGGCGCAGCTAATGAGCAGTTCTTC. The variable domain in full, completed from reference TRBV7-9 and TRBJ2-1, reads DTGVSQNPRHKITKRGQNVTFRCDPISEHNRLYWYRQTLGQGPEFLTYFQNEAQLEKSRLLSDRFSAERPKGSFSTLEIQRTEQGDSAMYLCASSLVRGAANEQFFGPGTRLTVL.